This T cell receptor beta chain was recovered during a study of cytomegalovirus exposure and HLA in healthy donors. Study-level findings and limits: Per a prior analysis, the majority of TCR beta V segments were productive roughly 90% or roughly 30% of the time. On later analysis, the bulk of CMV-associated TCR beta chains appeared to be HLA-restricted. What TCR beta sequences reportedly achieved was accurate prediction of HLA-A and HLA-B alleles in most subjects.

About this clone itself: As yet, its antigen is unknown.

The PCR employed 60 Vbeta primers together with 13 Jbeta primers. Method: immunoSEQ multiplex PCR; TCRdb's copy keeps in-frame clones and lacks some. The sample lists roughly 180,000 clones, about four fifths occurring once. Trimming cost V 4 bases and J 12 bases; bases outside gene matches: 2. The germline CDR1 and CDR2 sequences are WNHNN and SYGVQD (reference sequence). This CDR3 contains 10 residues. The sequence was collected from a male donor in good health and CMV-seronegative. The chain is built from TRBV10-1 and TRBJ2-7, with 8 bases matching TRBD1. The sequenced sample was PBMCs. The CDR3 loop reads CASSGTGLYF. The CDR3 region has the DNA TGCGCCAGCAGTGGGACAGGGCTGTACTTC.